The following is a T cell receptor (beta chain) sequence with its context. In the original processing: Scientists estimated how many nucleated cells there were by amplifying reference gene primers. Here immunoSEQ multiplex PCR was the method, and the copy in TCRdb shows in-frame clones only, minus some. The V and J calls and the clone size are those of that table, but D and trimming were determined from the DNA. Of approximately 80,000 clones listed, about 85% are singletons. The data derive from a study of blood T cell repertoires in COVID-19. Turning to the study itself: Sample material is recorded as cDNA or gDNA derived from T cells, B-cell-depleted T cells, or PBMCs.

Trimming cost V 3 bases and J 7 bases; bases outside gene matches: 5. CDR1 is MNHNS and CDR2 is SASEGT in the germline V gene. The CDR3 is made up of 14 amino acids. This chain joins TRBV6-1 and TRBJ2-7; TRBD2 matches 11 bases. The sequencing input was peripheral blood. The clonotype comes from a human donor in a cohort sampled during active COVID-19. CDR3: CASSEGLAVGEQYF. CDR3 DNA: TGTGCCAGCAGTGAGGGACTAGCGGTAGGGGAGCAGTACTTC.